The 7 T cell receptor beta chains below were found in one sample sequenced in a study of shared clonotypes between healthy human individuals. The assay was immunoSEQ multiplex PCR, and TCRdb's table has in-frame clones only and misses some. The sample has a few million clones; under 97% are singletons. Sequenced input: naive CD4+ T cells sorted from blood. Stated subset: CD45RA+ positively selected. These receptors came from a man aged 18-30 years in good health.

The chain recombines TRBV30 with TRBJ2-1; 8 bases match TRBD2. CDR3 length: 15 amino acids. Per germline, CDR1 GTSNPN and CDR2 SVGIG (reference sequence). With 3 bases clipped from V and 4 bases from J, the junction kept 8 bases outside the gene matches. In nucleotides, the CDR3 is TGTGCCTGGAGCCGCCCGGGGGGGGTGTACAATGAGCAGTTCTTC. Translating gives CAWSRPGGVYNEQFF. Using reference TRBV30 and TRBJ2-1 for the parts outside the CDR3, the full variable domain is SQTIHQWPATLVQPVGSPLSLECTVEGTSNPNLYWYRQAAGRGLQLLFYSVGIGQISSEVPQNLSASRPQDRQFILSSKKLLLSDSGFYLCAWSRPGGVYNEQFFGPGTRLTVL.

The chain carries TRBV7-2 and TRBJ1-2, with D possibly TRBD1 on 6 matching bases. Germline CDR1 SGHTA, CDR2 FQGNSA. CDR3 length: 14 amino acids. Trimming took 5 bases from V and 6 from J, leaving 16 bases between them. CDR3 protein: CASSPYFRTDGYTF. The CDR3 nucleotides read TGTGCCAGCAGCCCCTACTTTCGGACAGATGGCTACACCTTC.

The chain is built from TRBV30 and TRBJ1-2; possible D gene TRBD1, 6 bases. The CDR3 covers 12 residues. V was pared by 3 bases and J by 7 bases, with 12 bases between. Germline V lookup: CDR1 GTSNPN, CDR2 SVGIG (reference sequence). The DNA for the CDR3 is TGTGCCTGGAGGGTCCGGGGGCTTGGCTACACCTTC. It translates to CAWRVRGLGYTF. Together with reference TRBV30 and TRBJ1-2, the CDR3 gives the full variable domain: SQTIHQWPATLVQPVGSPLSLECTVEGTSNPNLYWYRQAAGRGLQLLFYSVGIGQISSEVPQNLSASRPQDRQFILSSKKLLLSDSGFYLCAWRVRGLGYTFGSGTRLTVV.

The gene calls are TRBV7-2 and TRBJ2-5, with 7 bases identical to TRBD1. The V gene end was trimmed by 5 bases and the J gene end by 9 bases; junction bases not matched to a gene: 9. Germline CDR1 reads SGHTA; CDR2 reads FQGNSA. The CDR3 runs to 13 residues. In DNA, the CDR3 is TGTGCCAGCAGCCTAGGGGGCGCGGACGCCCAGTACTTC. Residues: CASSLGGADAQYF. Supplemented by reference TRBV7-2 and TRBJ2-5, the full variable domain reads GAGVSQSPSNKVTEKGKDVELRCDPISGHTALYWYRQSLGQGLEFLIYFQGNSAPDKSGLPSDRFSAERTGGSVSTLTIQRTQQEDSAVYLCASSLGGADAQYFGPGTRLLVL.

The CDR3 nucleotides read TGTGCCAGCAGCTCCGCCGGGGGACTGCGCACAGATACGCAGTATTTT. Translated, it gives CASSSAGGLRTDTQYF. The chain has TRBV7-2 and TRBJ2-3, with D maybe TRBD2 (6 bases). Germline V CDR1 and CDR2: SGHTA, FQGNSA. This CDR3 contains 16 residues. Trimming removed 4 bases from V and 1 base from J, with 15 bases in between.

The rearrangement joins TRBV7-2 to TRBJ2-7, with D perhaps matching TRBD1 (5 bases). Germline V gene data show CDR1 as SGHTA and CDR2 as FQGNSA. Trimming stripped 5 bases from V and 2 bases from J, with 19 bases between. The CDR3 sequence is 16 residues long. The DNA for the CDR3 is TGTGCCAGCAGCCTTAGAGATCTTAAGGGGACCTACGAGCAGTACTTC. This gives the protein CASSLRDLKGTYEQYF.

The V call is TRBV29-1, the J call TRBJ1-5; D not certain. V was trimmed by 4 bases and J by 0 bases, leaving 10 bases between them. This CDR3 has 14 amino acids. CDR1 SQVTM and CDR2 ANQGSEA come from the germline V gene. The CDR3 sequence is CSVGADDSNQPQHF. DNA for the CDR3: TGCAGCGTTGGCGCAGACGATAGCAATCAGCCCCAGCATTTT. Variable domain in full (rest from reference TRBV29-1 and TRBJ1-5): SAVISQKPSRDICQRGTSLTIQCQVDSQVTMMFWYRQQPGQSLTLIATANQGSEATYESGFVIDKFPISRPNLTFSTLTVSNMSPEDSSIYLCSVGADDSNQPQHFGDGTRLSIL.